A single sample gave rise to the 19 T cell receptor beta chains below, sequenced in a study of T cell responses to AZD1222 COVID-19 vaccine. The data were produced by immunoSEQ multiplex PCR, yet TCRdb's version contains in-frame clones alone and is incomplete. The table includes about 110,000 clones, 88% detected once. The sample was peripheral blood, taken on day 0 of AZD1222 vaccination. These receptor sequences come from an adult in good health.

This sequence joins TRBV19 and TRBJ2-5; tentative D call: TRBD1 (6 bases). The germline V gene has CDR1 LNHDA and CDR2 SQIVND (reference sequence). Trimming took 1 base from V and 4 from J, leaving 7 bases between them. The CDR3 has 13 amino acids. CDR3 sequence (DNA): TGTGCCAGTAGTATAGTCAGGGGAGAGACCCAGTACTTC. Amino acids: CASSIVRGETQYF.

This chain connects TRBV6-1 to TRBJ2-7, with 8 positions matching TRBD2. Per the germline V gene, CDR1 is MNHNS and CDR2 is SASEGT. The CDR3 covers 15 residues. Unmatched junction bases numbered 4, after V lost 3 bases and J lost 0 bases. CDR3: CASSDLAGTSYEQYF. Written as DNA, the CDR3 is TGTGCCAGCAGTGATTTAGCGGGGACCTCCTACGAGCAGTACTTC.

V gene TRBV2 combines with J gene TRBJ2-7; the match to TRBD1 covers 9 bases. V lost 10 bases and J lost 2; bases outside the gene matches: 6. The V gene's germline CDR1 is SNHLY and CDR2 FYNNEI. CDR3 length equals 13 residues. This CDR3 is CATGDRVPYEQYF. CDR3 coding DNA: TGTGCCACCGGGGACAGGGTCCCCTACGAGCAGTACTTC. Filled out from reference TRBV2 and TRBJ2-7, the complete variable domain reads EPEVTQTPSHQVTQMGQEVILRCVPISNHLYFYWYRQILGQKVEFLVSFYNNEISEKSEIFDDQFSVERPDGSNFTLKIRSTKLEDSAMYFCATGDRVPYEQYFGPGTRLTVT.

V gene TRBV11-1 combines with J gene TRBJ1-2; tentative D call: TRBD1 (6 bases). Per the germline V gene, CDR1 is SGHAT and CDR2 is FQDESV (reference sequence). The CDR3 extends over 13 amino acids. Deletions cut 3 bases from V and 13 bases from J, with 18 bases between. For the CDR3, the DNA is TGTGCCAGCAGCTTCTTCGGACAGTCTGAAGTCACCTTC. It is translated as CASSFFGQSEVTF.

The V gene is TRBV7-9, the J gene TRBJ2-5, with 7 bases aligning to TRBD1. This CDR3 region has 16 residues. Per the germline V gene, CDR1 is SEHNR and CDR2 is FQNEAQ (reference sequence). Losses at the gene ends were 1 base for V and 3 bases for J; bases not matched to a gene: 8. The CDR3 is CASSLGYGTAEETQYF. The CDR3 nucleotides read TGTGCCAGCAGCTTAGGGTATGGGACAGCAGAAGAGACCCAGTACTTC.

As DNA, the CDR3 is TGTGCCAGCAGCTTAGTACAGGGATACAATCAGCCCCAGCATTTT. As protein: CASSLVQGYNQPQHF. This sequence joins TRBV7-2 and TRBJ1-5; a weak D match, TRBD1 (6 bases). There are 15 residues in the CDR3. Germline values: CDR1 SGHTA, CDR2 FQGNSA. Between the trimmed V and J ends, which lost 1 base and 3 bases, there was a span of 10 bases.

As concerns this clone: The same CDR3 can be traced to other DNA sequences in this sample. CDR3 bases: TGTGCCAGCAGCCAAGAACCGGCGGGTGGTTACACCTTC. This codes for CASSQEPAGGYTF. The J gene is TRBJ1-2, the V gene TRBV4-2; D not certain. This CDR3 is built from 13 residues. Germline CDR1 and CDR2: LGHNA and YNFKEQ. V was clipped by 0 bases and J by 11 bases, with 13 bases between them.

The chain links TRBV6-1 to TRBJ1-1; no definite D call. The CDR3 consists of 14 residues. Germline CDR1 reads MNHNS; CDR2 reads SASEGT. V shed 2 bases and J shed 8 bases, with 15 bases lying between them. In DNA form, the CDR3 reads TGTGCCAGCAGTGAAATTACCAGTGCCTCCGAAGCTTTCTTT. Amino acids: CASSEITSASEAFF.

The chain recombines TRBV10-3 with TRBJ1-4; TRBD1 agrees at 7 bases. CDR3 length: 15 residues. With V trimmed by 0 bases and J by 4 bases, 2 bases remained unmatched. Germline lookup yields CDR1 ENHRY and CDR2 SYGVKD. The CDR3 DNA follows: TGTGCCATCAGTGAGTCAACAGGGGTTAATGAAAAACTGTTTTTT. It encodes CAISESTGVNEKLFF.

This chain joins TRBV9 and TRBJ2-3; TRBD1 agrees at 9 bases. The CDR3 has 15 amino acids. The V segment lost 0 bases and the J segment 3 bases; nucleotides outside the gene matches: 2. Germline V CDR1 and CDR2: SGDLS, YYNGEE. The CDR3 DNA follows: TGTGCCAGCAGCGTAGGGGGACAGGGAACAGATACGCAGTATTTT. Translation: CASSVGGQGTDTQYF.

This chain's CDR3 is CASSFGQATNEKLFF. Here the CDR3 DNA reads TGTGCCAGCAGCTTCGGACAGGCAACTAATGAAAAACTGTTTTTT. The chain employs TRBV7-2 and TRBJ1-4; 7 bases match TRBD1. Trimming cost V 3 bases and J 0 bases; bases outside gene matches: 1. Germline CDR1 and CDR2: SGHTA and FQGNSA. This CDR3 has 15 amino acids.

The chain recombines TRBV7-9 with TRBJ1-2, with D perhaps TRBD1 (6 bases). Trimming removed 1 base from V and 4 bases from J, with 7 bases in between. There are 13 residues in the CDR3. CDR1 is SEHNR and CDR2 is FQNEAQ in the germline V gene (reference sequence). The CDR3 loop reads CASSLEDSYGYTF. The CDR3 DNA sequence: TGTGCCAGCAGCTTAGAGGACAGCTATGGCTACACCTTC.

This chain uses TRBV18 with TRBJ1-1; TRBD1 matches 7 bases. V lost 3 bases, J lost 0 bases, and 13 bases stayed unmatched. The CDR3 contains 18 residues. The germline CDR1 and CDR2 sequences are KGHSH and LQKENI. The CDR3 reads CASSPQRQGISLNTEAFF. CDR3 sequence (DNA): TGTGCCAGCTCACCCCAGAGACAGGGAATCTCTCTGAACACTGAAGCTTTCTTT.

The gene calls are TRBV28 and TRBJ2-3; TRBD1 aligns across 10 bases. The germline V gene encodes CDR1 MDHEN and CDR2 SYDVKM. This CDR3 spans 15 amino acids. V lost 5 bases, J lost 3 bases, and 5 bases stayed unmatched. In DNA, the CDR3 is TGTGCCAGCAGTCCCGGGACAGGGGTGACAGATACGCAGTATTTT. Its protein is CASSPGTGVTDTQYF.

The genes are TRBV6-8 and TRBJ1-5; 7 nucleotides match TRBD1. V shed 8 bases and J 4 bases; nucleotides not matched to a gene: 17. CDR1 and CDR2 from the germline V gene are MNHGY and SAAAGT. The CDR3 has 17 residues. CDR3 coding DNA: TGTGCCAGCCGAGGAGTAAAACCGGACAGGCAAAATCAGCCCCAGCATTTT. Translation: CASRGVKPDRQNQPQHF.

The chain combines TRBV10-1 with TRBJ1-5; D uncertain. The germline V gene has CDR1 WNHNN and CDR2 SYGVQD (reference sequence). V dropped 3 bases and J dropped 7 bases, with 19 bases sitting between them. The CDR3 length is 16 residues. The CDR3 nucleotides are TGCGCCAGCAGTGAAAAGGTAAGTATCGCCCAACAGCCCCAGCATTTT. Amino acids: CASSEKVSIAQQPQHF.

The chain carries TRBV7-2 and TRBJ1-2; D gene unclear. Trimming took off 5 bases at V and 5 bases at J, with 27 bases between the two ends. The CDR3 spans 18 residues. CDR1 SGHTA and CDR2 FQGNSA come from the germline V gene. The CDR3 DNA is TGTGCCAGCAGCCAGCCGACCCTGATTATGGATTCGGAATATGGCTACACCTTC. This gives the protein CASSQPTLIMDSEYGYTF.

The chain joins TRBV29-1 to TRBJ1-2; D is possibly TRBD1 (6 bases). The CDR3 consists of 12 residues. Per germline, CDR1 SQVTM and CDR2 ANQGSEA. The V and J ends lost 4 bases and 6 bases respectively, with 12 bases between them. Here the CDR3 DNA reads TGCAGCGTTGTGCGGGCAGGGGATGGCTACACCTTC. Translation: CSVVRAGDGYTF.

There are a few counts of this clone. The rearrangement uses TRBV27 and TRBJ2-1; 8 bases map to TRBD1. J was trimmed by 3 bases and V by 3 bases; bases with no gene match: 4. Germline V gives CDR1 MNHEY, CDR2 SMNVEV (reference sequence). This CDR3 is 15 amino acids long. Here the CDR3 reads CASSLTGDIYNEQFF. The CDR3 coding sequence is TGTGCCAGCAGTTTGACAGGGGATATCTACAATGAGCAGTTCTTC.